This entry lists 19 T cell receptor beta chains sequenced from one sample in a study of OX40 agonist ivuxolimab in advanced cancers. The assay was immunoSEQ multiplex PCR, and TCRdb's table has in-frame clones only and misses some. The sample carries more than 75,000 clones, approximately 81% recorded once. The material was CD4+ or CD8+ T cells sorted from blood, obtained in a trial of the OX40 agonist ivuxolimab. Receptors were obtained from an adult with an advanced solid tumor such as melanoma, head and neck, liver or kidney cancer.

This clone showed up just once. The chain carries TRBV13 and TRBJ1-2; D is possibly TRBD1 (6 bases). The germline V gene has CDR1 PRHDT and CDR2 FYEKMQ (reference sequence). V lost 5 bases and J lost 8, with 12 bases in between. The CDR3 sequence is 12 residues long. CDR3 nucleotides: TGTGCCAGCAGCCCGTGGGGGCAGGGCTACACCTTC. Residues: CASSPWGQGYTF.

V gene TRBV18 combines with J gene TRBJ2-2, with 10 bases identical to TRBD1. The germline V gene encodes CDR1 KGHSH and CDR2 LQKENI. Trimming cost V 5 bases and J 0 bases; bases outside gene matches: 3. This CDR3 contains 16 residues. CDR3 in amino acids: CASSEGQGTNTGELFF. CDR3 bases: TGTGCCAGCTCAGAGGGACAGGGGACGAACACCGGGGAGCTGTTTTTT.

This clone was detected a few times. The chain links TRBV5-4 to TRBJ2-3, with 9 nucleotides matching TRBD2. CDR1 and CDR2 (germline): SGHNT, YYREEE (reference sequence). With V trimmed by 4 bases and J by 2 bases, 2 bases remained unmatched. This CDR3 region has 14 residues. The CDR3 protein is CASSVAGATDTQYF. In DNA form, the CDR3 reads TGTGCCAGCAGCGTAGCGGGGGCCACAGATACGCAGTATTTT. Supplemented by reference TRBV5-4 and TRBJ2-3, the full variable domain reads ETGVTQSPTHLIKTRGQQVTLRCSSQSGHNTVSWYQQALGQGPQFIFQYYREEENGRGNFPPRFSGLQFPNYSSELNVNALELDDSALYLCASSVAGATDTQYFGPGTRLTVL.

The CDR3: CASSLRTGQGNQPQHF. CDR3 nucleotide sequence: TGTGCCAGCAGCCTTAGGACAGGGCAAGGCAATCAGCCCCAGCATTTT. The J gene is TRBJ1-5, the V gene TRBV11-3, with TRBD1 matching over 8 bases. Germline loops: CDR1 SGHNT, CDR2 YENEEA. Unmatched junction bases numbered 8, after V lost 5 bases and J lost 2 bases. The CDR3 runs 16 residues.

This clone was detected once. This chain links TRBV2 with TRBJ1-4; 9 positions agree with TRBD1. Germline V gene sequence: CDR1 SNHLY, CDR2 FYNNEI. The CDR3 is made up of 14 amino acids. Trimming at V came to 7 bases and at J to 8 bases, leaving 8 bases not matched to a gene. CDR3 amino acids: CASNLQGASEKLFF. In DNA form, the CDR3 reads TGTGCCAGCAATCTACAGGGGGCTAGCGAAAAACTGTTTTTT.

The J gene is TRBJ2-2, the V gene TRBV10-3; D is unclear. CDR1 and CDR2 (germline): ENHRY, SYGVKD. Trimming cost V 5 bases and J 4 bases, with 2 bases left between them. The CDR3 is 11 residues long. For the CDR3, the DNA is TGTGCCATCAGTTTCACCGGGGAGCTGTTTTTT. It yields the protein CAISFTGELFF.

J is TRBJ1-3 and V is TRBV19, with D unclear. This CDR3 spans 15 amino acids. The germline V gene has CDR1 LNHDA and CDR2 SQIVND (reference sequence). Trimming left V 4 bases short and J 0 bases short, with 10 bases between. The chain's CDR3 is CASSSQRISGNTIYF. Written as DNA, the CDR3 is TGTGCCAGTAGTAGCCAGCGCATCTCTGGAAACACCATATATTTT.

The rearrangement joins TRBV27 to TRBJ1-1, with D possibly TRBD1 on 5 matching bases. The ends were cut back, 2 bases at V and 4 bases at J, with 14 bases in the middle. There are 15 residues in the CDR3. Germline CDR1 and CDR2: MNHEY and SMNVEV (reference sequence). As DNA, the CDR3 is TGTGCCAGCAGTTTAGTACATGGGGGAGGCACTGAAGCTTTCTTT. It encodes CASSLVHGGGTEAFF.

V gene TRBV25-1 combines with J gene TRBJ2-3, with 7 bases identical to TRBD2. The V and J ends lost 3 bases and 3 bases, in that order; junction bases with no gene match: 3. The germline CDR1 and CDR2 sequences are MGHDK and SYGVNS. This CDR3 spans 14 amino acids. The CDR3 loop is CASSEGGVTDTQYF. The CDR3 bases are TGTGCCAGCAGTGAGGGGGGGGTAACAGATACGCAGTATTTT. Combining the CDR3 with reference TRBV25-1 and TRBJ2-3 gives the whole variable domain EADIYQTPRYLVIGTGKKITLECSQTMGHDKMYWYQQDPGMELHLIHYSYGVNSTEKGDLSSESTVSRIRTEHFPLTLESARPSHTSQYLCASSEGGVTDTQYFGPGTRLTVL.

V is TRBV11-2 and J is TRBJ1-6; D is uncertain. Trimming left V 3 bases short and J 0 bases short, with 9 bases between. Germline assignment: CDR1 SGHAT and CDR2 FQNNGV. There are 16 residues in the CDR3. The CDR3 nucleotides read TGTGCCAGCAGCTTTCGACTCAGCTCCTATAATTCACCCCTCCACTTT. Translation gives CASSFRLSSYNSPLHF.

This clone was recorded only once. This sequence joins TRBV9 and TRBJ2-3; TRBD2 might be the D (6 bases). This CDR3 has 13 amino acids. Germline CDR1 and CDR2: SGDLS and YYNGEE. V lost 6 bases, J lost 0 bases, and 8 bases lay in between. CDR3 in amino acids: CASTAGSTDTQYF. The CDR3 region has the DNA TGTGCCAGCACAGCGGGCAGCACAGATACGCAGTATTTT. The full variable domain, with the rest looked up from reference TRBV9 and TRBJ2-3, is DSGVTQTPKHLITATGQRVTLRCSPRSGDLSVYWYQQSLDQGLQFLIQYYNGEERAKGNILERFSAQQFPDLHSELNLSSLELGDSALYFCASTAGSTDTQYFGPGTRLTVL.

This clone was recorded a few times. J is TRBJ2-3 and V is TRBV5-1; the D is unclear. This CDR3 is built from 15 residues. Germline V lookup: CDR1 SGHRS, CDR2 YFSETQ. The ends were cut back, 5 bases at V and 2 bases at J, with 15 bases in the middle. CDR3: CASSQNGAATDTQYF. CDR3 bases: TGCGCCAGCAGTCAAAACGGAGCTGCCACAGATACGCAGTATTTT. Based on the CDR3 plus reference TRBV5-1 and TRBJ2-3, the full variable domain is KAGVTQTPRYLIKTRGQQVTLSCSPISGHRSVSWYQQTPGQGLQFLFEYFSETQRNKGNFPGRFSGRQFSNSRSEMNVSTLELGDSALYLCASSQNGAATDTQYFGPGTRLTVL.

The chain is built from TRBV28 and TRBJ2-3; 12 bases match TRBD1. The CDR3 contains 23 residues. The V segment lost 4 bases and the J segment 2 bases; nucleotides outside the gene matches: 25. Germline V gene data show CDR1 as MDHEN and CDR2 as SYDVKM. The CDR3 here is CASSSLGHPGTGGNWINTDTQYF. The DNA of the CDR3 is TGTGCCAGCAGTTCGCTCGGGCACCCGGGGACAGGGGGCAATTGGATTAACACAGATACGCAGTATTTT.

J is TRBJ1-5 and V is TRBV19; 7 bases match TRBD1. The J segment lost 4 bases and the V segment lost 7 bases, leaving 13 bases of the junction unmatched. CDR3 length: 16 residues. The germline V gene encodes CDR1 LNHDA and CDR2 SQIVND (reference sequence). CDR3 sequence reads: CASNPATGDWNQPQHF. In nucleotides, the CDR3 is TGTGCCAGTAATCCGGCTACAGGGGACTGGAATCAGCCCCAGCATTTT.

This clone has a handful of counts. The chain employs TRBV5-4 and TRBJ2-3; 8 bases align to TRBD1. The CDR3 has 15 amino acids. Trimming removed 4 bases from V and 5 bases from J; junction bases left unmatched: 9. Germline V gene sequence: CDR1 SGHNT, CDR2 YYREEE (reference sequence). CDR3 coding DNA: TGTGCCAGCAGCACCTGGACAGGGCGGGGAGATACGCAGTATTTT. Protein product: CASSTWTGRGDTQYF. Filled out from reference TRBV5-4 and TRBJ2-3, the complete variable domain reads ETGVTQSPTHLIKTRGQQVTLRCSSQSGHNTVSWYQQALGQGPQFIFQYYREEENGRGNFPPRFSGLQFPNYSSELNVNALELDDSALYLCASSTWTGRGDTQYFGPGTRLTVL.

This clone came up once. The V call is TRBV11-2, the J call TRBJ2-2; the match to TRBD1 covers 11 bases. There are 16 residues in the CDR3. The V and J ends lost 1 base and 5 bases, in that order; junction bases with no gene match: 3. Germline assignment: CDR1 SGHAT and CDR2 FQNNGV. CDR3 bases: TGTGCCAGCAGCTTAGCCGGGACAGGGGGGACCGGGGAGCTGTTTTTT. Its protein is CASSLAGTGGTGELFF.

This chain uses TRBV19 with TRBJ1-3, with D possibly matching TRBD1 (5 bases). The CDR3 sequence is 14 residues long. Germline V gives CDR1 LNHDA, CDR2 SQIVND (reference sequence). Trimming took off 4 bases at V and 1 base at J, with 8 bases between the two ends. CDR3 nucleotides: TGTGCCAGTAGTAGGGGGACGTCTGGAAACACCATATATTTT. It specifies CASSRGTSGNTIYF.

The rearrangement joins TRBV19 to TRBJ2-6, with 8 positions matching TRBD1. This CDR3 comprises 16 residues. CDR1 and CDR2 (germline): LNHDA, SQIVND (reference sequence). V trimming: 5 bases; J trimming: 3 bases; junction bases outside the gene matches: 6. The DNA of the CDR3 is TGTGCCAGTAGTGGGACAGGCCTGGGTGGGGCCAACGTCCTGACTTTC. Protein product: CASSGTGLGGANVLTF.

The rearrangement uses TRBV6-5 and TRBJ2-4, with D possibly being TRBD1 (6 bases). V lost 6 bases and J 0 bases, leaving 12 bases between the germline ends. The CDR3 length is 15 residues. Germline V gives CDR1 MNHEY, CDR2 SVGAGI. The CDR3 nucleotides read TGTGCCAGCAGCCAACAGGGCTTAGCCAAAAACATTCAGTACTTC. Its protein product is CASSQQGLAKNIQYF.